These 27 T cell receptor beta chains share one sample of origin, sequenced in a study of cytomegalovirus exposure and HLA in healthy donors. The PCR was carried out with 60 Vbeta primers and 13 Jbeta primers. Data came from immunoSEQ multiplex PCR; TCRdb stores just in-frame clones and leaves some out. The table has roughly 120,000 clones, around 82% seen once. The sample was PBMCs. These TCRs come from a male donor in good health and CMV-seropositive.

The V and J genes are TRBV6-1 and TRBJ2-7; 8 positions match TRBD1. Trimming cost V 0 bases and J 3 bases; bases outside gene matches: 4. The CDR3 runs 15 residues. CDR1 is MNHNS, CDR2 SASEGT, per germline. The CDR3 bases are TGTGCCAGCAGTGAAGCGTGGACAGGGTTCTACGAGCAGTACTTC. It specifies CASSEAWTGFYEQYF.

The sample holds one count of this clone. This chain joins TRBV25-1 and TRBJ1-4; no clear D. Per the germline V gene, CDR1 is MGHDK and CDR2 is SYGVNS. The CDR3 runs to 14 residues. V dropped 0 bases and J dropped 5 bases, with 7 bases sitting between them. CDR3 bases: TGTGCCAGCAGTGAATATACCCTAAATGAAAAACTGTTTTTT. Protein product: CASSEYTLNEKLFF.

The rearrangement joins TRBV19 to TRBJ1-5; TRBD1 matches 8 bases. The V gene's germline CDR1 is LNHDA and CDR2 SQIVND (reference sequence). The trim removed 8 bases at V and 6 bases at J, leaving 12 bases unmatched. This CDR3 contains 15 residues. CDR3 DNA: TGTGCCAGTGGGGGGCAGGGGGCGCTGGGTCAGCCCCAGCATTTT. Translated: CASGGQGALGQPQHF. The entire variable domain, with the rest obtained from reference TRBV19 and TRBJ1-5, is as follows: DGGITQSPKYLFRKEGQNVTLSCEQNLNHDAMYWYRQDPGQGLRLIYYSQIVNDFQKGDIAEGYSVSREKKESFPLTVTSAQKNPTAFYLCASGGQGALGQPQHFGDGTRLSIL.

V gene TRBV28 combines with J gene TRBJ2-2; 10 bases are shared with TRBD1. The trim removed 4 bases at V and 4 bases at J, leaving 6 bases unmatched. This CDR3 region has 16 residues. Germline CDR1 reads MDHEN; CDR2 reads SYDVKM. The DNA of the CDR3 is TGTGCCAGCAGTTCCTGGGGACAGGGGATCACCGGGGAGCTGTTTTTT. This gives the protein CASSSWGQGITGELFF.

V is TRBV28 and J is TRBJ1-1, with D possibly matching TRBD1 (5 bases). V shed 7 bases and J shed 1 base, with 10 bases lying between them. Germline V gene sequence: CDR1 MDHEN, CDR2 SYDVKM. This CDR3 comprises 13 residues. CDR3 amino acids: CASTPTANTEAFF. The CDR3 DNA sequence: TGTGCCAGCACTCCGACAGCGAACACTGAAGCTTTCTTT.

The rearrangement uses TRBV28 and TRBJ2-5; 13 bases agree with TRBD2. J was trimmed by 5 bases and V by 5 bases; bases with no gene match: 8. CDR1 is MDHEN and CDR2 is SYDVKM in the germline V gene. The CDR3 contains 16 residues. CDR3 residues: CASSPQGLAGRETQYF. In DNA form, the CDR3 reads TGTGCCAGCAGTCCCCAGGGACTAGCGGGAAGGGAGACCCAGTACTTC. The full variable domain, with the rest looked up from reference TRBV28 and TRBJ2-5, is DVKVTQSSRYLVKRTGEKVFLECVQDMDHENMFWYRQDPGLGLRLIYFSYDVKMKEKGDIPEGYSVSREKKERFSLILESASTNQTSMYLCASSPQGLAGRETQYFGPGTRLLVL.

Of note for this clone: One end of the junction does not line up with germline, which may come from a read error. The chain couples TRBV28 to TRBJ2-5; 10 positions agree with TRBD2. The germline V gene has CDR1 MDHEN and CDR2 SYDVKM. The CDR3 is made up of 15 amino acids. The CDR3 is CASSLTSGNQGTQYF. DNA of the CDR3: TGTGCCAGCAGTTTAACTAGCGGGAACCAAGGGACCCAGTACTTC.

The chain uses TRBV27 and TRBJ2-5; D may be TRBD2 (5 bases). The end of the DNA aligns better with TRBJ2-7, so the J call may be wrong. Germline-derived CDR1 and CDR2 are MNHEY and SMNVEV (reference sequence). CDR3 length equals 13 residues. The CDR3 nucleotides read TGTGCCAGCAGTCTGACGGGGATCTCCGAGCAGTACTTC. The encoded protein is CASSLTGISEQYF.

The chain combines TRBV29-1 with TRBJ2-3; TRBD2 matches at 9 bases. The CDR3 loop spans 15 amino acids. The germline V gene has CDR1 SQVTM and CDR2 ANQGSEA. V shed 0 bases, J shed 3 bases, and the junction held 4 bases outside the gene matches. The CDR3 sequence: CSVEEPSGRTDTQYF. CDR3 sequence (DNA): TGCAGCGTTGAAGAGCCCAGCGGGAGGACAGATACGCAGTATTTT.

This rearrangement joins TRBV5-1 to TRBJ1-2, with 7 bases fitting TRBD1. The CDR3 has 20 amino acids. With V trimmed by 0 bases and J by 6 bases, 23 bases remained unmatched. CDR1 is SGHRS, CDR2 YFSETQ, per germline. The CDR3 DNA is TGCGCCAGCAGCTTGGTTGGGGGAGGAAGGGACAGACCATCAGACGATGGCTACACCTTC. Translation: CASSLVGGGRDRPSDDGYTF.

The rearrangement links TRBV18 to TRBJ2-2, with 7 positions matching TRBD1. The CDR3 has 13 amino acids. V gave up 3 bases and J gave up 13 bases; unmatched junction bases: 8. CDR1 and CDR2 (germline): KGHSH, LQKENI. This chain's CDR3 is CASSPAGQVGLFF. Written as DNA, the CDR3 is TGTGCCAGCTCACCCGCAGGACAGGTGGGGCTGTTTTTT.

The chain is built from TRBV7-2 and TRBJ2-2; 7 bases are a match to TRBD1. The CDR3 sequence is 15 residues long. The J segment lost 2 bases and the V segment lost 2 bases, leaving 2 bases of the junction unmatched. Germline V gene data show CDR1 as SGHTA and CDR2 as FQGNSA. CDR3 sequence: CASSLTGVNTGELFF. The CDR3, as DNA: TGTGCCAGCAGCTTAACAGGGGTTAACACCGGGGAGCTGTTTTTT.

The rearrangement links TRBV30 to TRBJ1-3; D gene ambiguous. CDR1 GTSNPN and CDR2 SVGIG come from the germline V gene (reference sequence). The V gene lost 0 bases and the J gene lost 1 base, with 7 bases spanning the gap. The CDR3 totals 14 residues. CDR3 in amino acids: CAWSVLGSGNTIYF. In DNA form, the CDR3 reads TGTGCCTGGAGTGTACTCGGGTCTGGAAACACCATATATTTT. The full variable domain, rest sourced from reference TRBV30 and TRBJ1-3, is SQTIHQWPATLVQPVGSPLSLECTVEGTSNPNLYWYRQAAGRGLQLLFYSVGIGQISSEVPQNLSASRPQDRQFILSSKKLLLSDSGFYLCAWSVLGSGNTIYFGEGSWLTVV.

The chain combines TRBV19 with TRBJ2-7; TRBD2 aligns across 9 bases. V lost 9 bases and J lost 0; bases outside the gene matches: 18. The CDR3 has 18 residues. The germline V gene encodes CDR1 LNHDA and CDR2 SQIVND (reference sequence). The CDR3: CASAVLTGTTSGSYEQYF. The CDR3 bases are TGTGCCAGCGCAGTCCTTACCGGAACGACTAGCGGCTCCTACGAGCAGTACTTC.

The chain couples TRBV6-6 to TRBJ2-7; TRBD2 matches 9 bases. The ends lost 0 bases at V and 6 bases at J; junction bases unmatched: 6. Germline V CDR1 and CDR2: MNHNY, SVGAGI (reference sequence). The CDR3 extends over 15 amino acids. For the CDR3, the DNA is TGTGCCAGCAGTTACTCCTTAGCGGGAGTAACCGAGCAGTACTTC. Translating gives CASSYSLAGVTEQYF.

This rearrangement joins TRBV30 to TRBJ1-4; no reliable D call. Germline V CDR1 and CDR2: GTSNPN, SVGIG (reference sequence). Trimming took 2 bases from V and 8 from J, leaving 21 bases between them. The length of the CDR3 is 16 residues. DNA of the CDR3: TGTGCCTGGAGTAAAAACCGCGGGAGCCGGGCCGAAAAACTGTTTTTT. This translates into CAWSKNRGSRAEKLFF.

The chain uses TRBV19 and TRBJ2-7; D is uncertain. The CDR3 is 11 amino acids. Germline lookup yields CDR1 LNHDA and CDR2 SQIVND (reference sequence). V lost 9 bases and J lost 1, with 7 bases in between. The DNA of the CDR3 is TGTGCCAGCGACACTTCCTACGAGCAGTACTTC. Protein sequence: CASDTSYEQYF.

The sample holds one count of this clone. CDR3 in DNA: TGTGCCATCGGCCCCGGGACAGCCACAGATACGCAGTATTTT. It specifies CAIGPGTATDTQYF. This rearrangement joins TRBV10-3 to TRBJ2-3; 7 nucleotides match TRBD1. V shed 8 bases and J 2 bases; nucleotides not matched to a gene: 7. CDR1 is ENHRY, CDR2 SYGVKD, per germline. This CDR3 is 14 amino acids long.

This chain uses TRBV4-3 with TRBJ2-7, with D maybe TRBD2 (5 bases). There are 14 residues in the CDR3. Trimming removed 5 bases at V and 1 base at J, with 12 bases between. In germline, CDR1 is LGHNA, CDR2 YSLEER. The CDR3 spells CASSVNPGSYEQYF. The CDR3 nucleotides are TGCGCCAGCAGCGTCAATCCGGGATCCTACGAGCAGTACTTC.

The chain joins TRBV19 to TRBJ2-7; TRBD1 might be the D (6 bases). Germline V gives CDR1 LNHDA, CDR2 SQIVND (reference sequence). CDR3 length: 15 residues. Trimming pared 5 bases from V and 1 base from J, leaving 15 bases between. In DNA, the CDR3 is TGTGCCAGTAGTTATGGTCCCAGGGGATCCTACGAGCAGTACTTC. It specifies CASSYGPRGSYEQYF.

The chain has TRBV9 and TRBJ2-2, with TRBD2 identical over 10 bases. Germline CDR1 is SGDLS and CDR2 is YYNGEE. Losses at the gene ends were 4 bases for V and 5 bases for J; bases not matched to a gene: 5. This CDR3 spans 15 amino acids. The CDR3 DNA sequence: TGTGCCAGCAGCCCAGCGGGAGGGGGAACCGGGGAGCTGTTTTTT. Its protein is CASSPAGGGTGELFF.

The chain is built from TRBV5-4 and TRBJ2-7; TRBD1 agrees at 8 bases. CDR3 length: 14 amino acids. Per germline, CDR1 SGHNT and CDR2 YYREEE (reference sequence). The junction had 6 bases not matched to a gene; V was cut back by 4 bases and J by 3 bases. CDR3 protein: CASSQGQAHYEQYF. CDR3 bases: TGTGCCAGCAGCCAGGGACAGGCTCACTACGAGCAGTACTTC.

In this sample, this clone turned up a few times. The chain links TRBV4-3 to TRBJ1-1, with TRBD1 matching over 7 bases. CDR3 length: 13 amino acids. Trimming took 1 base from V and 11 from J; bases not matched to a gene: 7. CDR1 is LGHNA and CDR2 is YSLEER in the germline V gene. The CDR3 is CASSQAQGLRAFF. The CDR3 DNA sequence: TGCGCCAGCAGCCAAGCACAGGGGCTGAGGGCTTTCTTT.

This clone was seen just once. The CDR3: CASSRYSGSTGELFF. The CDR3 nucleotides read TGTGCCAGCAGTCGTTATAGCGGGAGCACCGGGGAGCTGTTTTTT. The chain has TRBV6-1 and TRBJ2-2, with TRBD2 matching 9 bases. Trimming removed 5 bases from V and 4 bases from J; junction bases left unmatched: 5. The CDR3 is 15 amino acids. Germline V gives CDR1 MNHNS, CDR2 SASEGT.

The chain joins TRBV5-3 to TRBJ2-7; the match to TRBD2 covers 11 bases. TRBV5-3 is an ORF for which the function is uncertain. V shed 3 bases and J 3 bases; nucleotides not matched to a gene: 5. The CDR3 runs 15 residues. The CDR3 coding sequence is TGTGCCAGAAGCTCCAGTACTAGCGGGAGCTACGAGCAGTACTTC. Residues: CARSSSTSGSYEQYF.

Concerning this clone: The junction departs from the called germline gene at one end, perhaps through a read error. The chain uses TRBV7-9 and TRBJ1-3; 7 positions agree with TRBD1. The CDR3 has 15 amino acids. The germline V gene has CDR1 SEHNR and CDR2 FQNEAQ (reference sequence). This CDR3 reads CSSSGRDSSGNTIYF. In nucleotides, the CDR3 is TGTTCCAGCAGCGGCAGGGACAGCTCTGGAAACACCATATATTTT.

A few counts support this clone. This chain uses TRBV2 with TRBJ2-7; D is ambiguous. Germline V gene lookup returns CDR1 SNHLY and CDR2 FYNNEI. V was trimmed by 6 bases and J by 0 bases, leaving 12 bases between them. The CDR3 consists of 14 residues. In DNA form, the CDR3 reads TGTGCCAGCAGGATCAGCCCTAGCTCCTACGAGCAGTACTTC. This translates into CASRISPSSYEQYF.